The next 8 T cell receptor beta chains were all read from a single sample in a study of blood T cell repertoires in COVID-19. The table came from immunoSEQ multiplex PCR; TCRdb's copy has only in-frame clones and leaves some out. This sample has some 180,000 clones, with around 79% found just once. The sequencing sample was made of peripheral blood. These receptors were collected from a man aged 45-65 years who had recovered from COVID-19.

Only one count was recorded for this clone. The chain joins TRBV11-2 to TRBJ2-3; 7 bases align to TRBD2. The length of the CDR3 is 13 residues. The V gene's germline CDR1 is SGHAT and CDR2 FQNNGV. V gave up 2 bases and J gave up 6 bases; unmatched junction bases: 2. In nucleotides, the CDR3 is TGTGCCAGCAGCTTAAGGCGGGAGGATACGCAGTATTTT. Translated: CASSLRREDTQYF.

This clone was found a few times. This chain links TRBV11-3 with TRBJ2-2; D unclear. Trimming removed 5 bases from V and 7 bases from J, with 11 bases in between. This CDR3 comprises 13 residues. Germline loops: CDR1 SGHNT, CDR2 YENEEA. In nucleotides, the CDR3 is TGTGCCAGCAGCCAAGATCGAGGCGGGGAGCTGTTTTTT. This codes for CASSQDRGGELFF. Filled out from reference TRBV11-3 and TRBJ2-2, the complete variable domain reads EAGVVQSPRYKIIEKKQPVAFWCNPISGHNTLYWYLQNLGQGPELLIRYENEEAVDDSQLPKDRFSAERLKGVDSTLKIQPAELGDSAVYLCASSQDRGGELFFGEGSRLTVL.

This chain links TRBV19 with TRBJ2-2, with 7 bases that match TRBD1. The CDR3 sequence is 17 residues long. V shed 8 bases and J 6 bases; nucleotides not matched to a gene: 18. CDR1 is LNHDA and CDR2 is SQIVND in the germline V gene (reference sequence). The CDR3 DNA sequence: TGTGCCAGTGCACAGAGCCGGGACAGCAAGGAATCCGGGGAGCTGTTTTTT. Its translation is CASAQSRDSKESGELFF. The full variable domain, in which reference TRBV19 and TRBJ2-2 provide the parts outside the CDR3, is DGGITQSPKYLFRKEGQNVTLSCEQNLNHDAMYWYRQDPGQGLRLIYYSQIVNDFQKGDIAEGYSVSREKKESFPLTVTSAQKNPTAFYLCASAQSRDSKESGELFFGEGSRLTVL.

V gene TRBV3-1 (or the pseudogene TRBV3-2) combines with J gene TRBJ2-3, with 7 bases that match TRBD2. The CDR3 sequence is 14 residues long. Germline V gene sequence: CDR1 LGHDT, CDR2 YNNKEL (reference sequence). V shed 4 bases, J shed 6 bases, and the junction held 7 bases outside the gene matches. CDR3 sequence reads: CASSPNHGGDTQYF. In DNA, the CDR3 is TGTGCCAGCAGCCCCAACCACGGGGGGGATACGCAGTATTTT.

The CDR3 is CASSQEARNSPLHF. In DNA, the CDR3 is TGCGCCAGCAGTCAAGAGGCCCGGAATTCACCCCTCCACTTT. The V and J genes are TRBV23-1 and TRBJ1-6; no reliable D call. TRBV23-1 is placed among ORFs of uncertain function. CDR3 length: 14 residues. V gave up 2 bases and J gave up 7 bases, with 9 bases separating them.

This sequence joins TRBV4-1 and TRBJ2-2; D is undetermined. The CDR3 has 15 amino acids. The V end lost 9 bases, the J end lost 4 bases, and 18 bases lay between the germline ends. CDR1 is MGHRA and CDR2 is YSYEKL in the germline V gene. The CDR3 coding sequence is TGCGCCAGTCGACCCGGTGTAGCTCGCACCGGGGAGCTGTTTTTT. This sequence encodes CASRPGVARTGELFF.

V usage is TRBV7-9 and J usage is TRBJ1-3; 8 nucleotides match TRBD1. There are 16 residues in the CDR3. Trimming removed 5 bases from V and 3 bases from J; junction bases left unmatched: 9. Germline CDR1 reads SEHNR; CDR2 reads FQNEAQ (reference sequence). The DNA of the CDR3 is TGTGCCAGCAGCCCCGGCAGGGGGCTTTTTGGAAACACCATATATTTT. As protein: CASSPGRGLFGNTIYF.

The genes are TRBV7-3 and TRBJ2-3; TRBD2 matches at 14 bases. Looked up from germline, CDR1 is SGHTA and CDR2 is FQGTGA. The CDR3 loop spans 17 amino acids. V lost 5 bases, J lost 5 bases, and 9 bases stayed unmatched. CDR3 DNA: TGTGCCAGCAGCGCCGGGACTAGCGGGAGTGTGCTAGATACGCAGTATTTT. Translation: CASSAGTSGSVLDTQYF.